The source of this T cell receptor beta chain is a study of CD8 T cells in ankylosing spondylitis. Study-level results: CD8+ disease-linked clones were present at relatively low frequencies in blood. Among TCR beta sequences, a motif of several highly homologous variants appeared characteristic of ankylosing spondylitis blood.

There are a few counts of this clonotype. Its target is not known. The authors made TCR beta libraries by quantitative 5'-RACE with molecular barcodes. A single record per CDR3 protein comes from TCRdb applying MiXCR to the 5' RACE reads. The data show 130,000 or so distinct CDR3 sequences, over 15% seen once. CDR3 size: 14 residues. Germline V gives CDR1 SGDLS, CDR2 YYNGEE. Trimming cost V 0 bases and J 6 bases, with 10 bases left between them. This sequence originates from a male donor with ankylosing spondylitis. The source material was blood, either unsorted or a sorted T cell fraction (not recorded which). V usage is TRBV9 and J usage is TRBJ2-1; D gene uncertain. CDR3 sequence reads: CASSVGVLPNEQFF. The DNA of the CDR3 is TGTGCCAGCAGCGTAGGGGTCCTACCCAATGAGCAGTTCTTC.